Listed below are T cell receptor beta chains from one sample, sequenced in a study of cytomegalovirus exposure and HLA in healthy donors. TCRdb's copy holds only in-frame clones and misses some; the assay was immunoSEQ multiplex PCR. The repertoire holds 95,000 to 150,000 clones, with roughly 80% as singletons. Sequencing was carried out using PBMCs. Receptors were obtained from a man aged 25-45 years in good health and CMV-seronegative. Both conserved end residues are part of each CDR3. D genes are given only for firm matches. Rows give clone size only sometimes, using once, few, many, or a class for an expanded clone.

cdr3_nt: TGTGCCTCCCGTCAGGGGGCGGGAGAGACCCAGTACTTC; cdr3_aa: CASRQGAGETQYF; d_call: TRBD1; j_call: TRBJ2-5; clone_size: once; v_call: TRBV28
cdr3_nt: TGTGCCAGCCAGACAGGGGGGTTGATGTTCTTC; cdr3_aa: CASQTGGLMFF; d_call: TRBD1; j_call: TRBJ2-1; clone_size: NA; v_call: TRBV6-1
cdr3_nt: TGTGCCAGCAGTAGAGGTAATCAGCCCCAGCATTTT; cdr3_aa: CASSRGNQPQHF; d_call: NA; j_call: TRBJ1-5; clone_size: NA; v_call: TRBV28
cdr3_nt: TGTGCCTGGAGGTACAGGGCGAACACTGAAGCTTTCTTT; cdr3_aa: CAWRYRANTEAFF; d_call: NA; j_call: TRBJ1-1; clone_size: NA; v_call: TRBV30
cdr3_nt: TGTGCCAGCAGCTTAGGCGGGGGGGCATTCTACGAGCAGTACTTC; cdr3_aa: CASSLGGGAFYEQYF; d_call: TRBD2; j_call: TRBJ2-7; clone_size: NA; v_call: TRBV7-2
cdr3_nt: TGTGCCAGCCTTCTTCTGGGAGGGATAACTTTCTTT; cdr3_aa: CASLLLGGITFF; d_call: NA; j_call: TRBJ1-1; clone_size: NA; v_call: TRBV6-5
cdr3_nt: TGTGCCAGCAGCATGCGGGGGGCCGTGGGAAATGAGCAGTTCTTC; cdr3_aa: CASSMRGAVGNEQFF; d_call: TRBD2; j_call: TRBJ2-1; clone_size: NA; v_call: TRBV9
cdr3_nt: TGTGCCAGCAGCTTAGGCCCCGTAGACCAGTACTTC; cdr3_aa: CASSLGPVDQYF; d_call: NA; j_call: TRBJ2-5; clone_size: once; v_call: TRBV7-6
cdr3_nt: TGTGCCAGCTGCCAGGGCCGAGTGAGCAATCAGCCCCAGCATTTT; cdr3_aa: CASCQGRVSNQPQHF; d_call: NA; j_call: TRBJ1-5; clone_size: NA; v_call: TRBV28
cdr3_nt: TGTGCCAGCAATTTCGAGACAGGCTCTGGAAACACCATATATTTT; cdr3_aa: CASNFETGSGNTIYF; d_call: NA; j_call: TRBJ1-3; clone_size: once; v_call: TRBV6-1
cdr3_nt: TGTGCCAGCAACGACAGGGGAGAGACCCAGTACTTC; cdr3_aa: CASNDRGETQYF; d_call: TRBD1; j_call: TRBJ2-5; clone_size: NA; v_call: TRBV2
cdr3_nt: TGTGCCAGCAGCTGGGGCCGACAGGGGGCTAACGAGCAGTACTTC; cdr3_aa: CASSWGRQGANEQYF; d_call: TRBD1; j_call: TRBJ2-7; clone_size: NA; v_call: TRBV5-6
cdr3_nt: TGTGCCAGCAGTTCCCTTGGTAAGGGACAGGGCTACGAGCAGTACTTC; cdr3_aa: CASSSLGKGQGYEQYF; d_call: TRBD1; j_call: TRBJ2-7; clone_size: NA; v_call: TRBV27
cdr3_nt: TGTGCCAGTAGCAGACAGGGGGCGAACACTGAAGCTTTCTTT; cdr3_aa: CASSRQGANTEAFF; d_call: TRBD1; j_call: TRBJ1-1; clone_size: NA; v_call: TRBV19
cdr3_nt: TGTGCCAGCGGGAGGCAGGGAGACTATGGCTACACCTTC; cdr3_aa: CASGRQGDYGYTF; d_call: NA; j_call: TRBJ1-2; clone_size: NA; v_call: TRBV2
cdr3_nt: TGTGCCAGCAGCTTGGGAACAGCTATGCCCGGTGATATGGAAGCTTTCTTT; cdr3_aa: CASSLGTAMPGDMEAFF; d_call: NA; j_call: TRBJ1-1; clone_size: NA; v_call: TRBV5-5
cdr3_nt: TGTGCCAGTAGTATACAGGGCGGGGAGCTGTTTTTT; cdr3_aa: CASSIQGGELFF; d_call: NA; j_call: TRBJ2-2; clone_size: NA; v_call: TRBV19
cdr3_nt: TGTGCCAGCAGCCTCCGGGAGCGCCCTTACGAGCAGTACTTC; cdr3_aa: CASSLRERPYEQYF; d_call: NA; j_call: TRBJ2-7; clone_size: NA; v_call: TRBV13
cdr3_nt: TGTGCCAGCAGCCTGGGACAGTCGAACACTGAAGCTTTCTTT; cdr3_aa: CASSLGQSNTEAFF; d_call: TRBD1; j_call: TRBJ1-1; clone_size: NA; v_call: TRBV28
cdr3_nt: TGTGCCAGTAGGCCAGACAGGGACACCGGGGAGCTGTTTTTT; cdr3_aa: CASRPDRDTGELFF; d_call: TRBD1; j_call: TRBJ2-2; clone_size: NA; v_call: TRBV19
cdr3_nt: TGTGCCAGCAGCTTAGTCCAGGGGGCTCAGCCCCAGCATTTT; cdr3_aa: CASSLVQGAQPQHF; d_call: TRBD1; j_call: TRBJ1-5; clone_size: NA; v_call: TRBV7-8
cdr3_nt: TGCGCCAGCAGCTTGCGGTACGAGCAGTACTTC; cdr3_aa: CASSLRYEQYF; d_call: NA; j_call: TRBJ2-7; clone_size: NA; v_call: TRBV5-1
cdr3_nt: TGTGCCAGCAGCGTAGGGCCACCCCAGAACACCATATATTTT; cdr3_aa: CASSVGPPQNTIYF; d_call: NA; j_call: TRBJ1-3; clone_size: NA; v_call: TRBV9
cdr3_nt: TGTGCCAGCAGCGCGGTGGGGGGGCCAGATACGCAGTATTTT; cdr3_aa: CASSAVGGPDTQYF; d_call: NA; j_call: TRBJ2-3; clone_size: NA; v_call: TRBV7-2
cdr3_nt: TGTGCCAGCAGTGAACGGGGGGGGGTCACAGATACGCAGTATTTT; cdr3_aa: CASSERGGVTDTQYF; d_call: TRBD2; j_call: TRBJ2-3; clone_size: NA; v_call: TRBV6-1
cdr3_nt: TGCAGTGCTAGAGTAGAGTACGAGCAGTACTTC; cdr3_aa: CSARVEYEQYF; d_call: NA; j_call: TRBJ2-7; clone_size: NA; v_call: TRBV20-1
cdr3_nt: TGTGCCACAGGACAGGGGACCTACAATGAGCAGTTCTTC; cdr3_aa: CATGQGTYNEQFF; d_call: TRBD1; j_call: TRBJ2-1; clone_size: NA; v_call: TRBV6-5
cdr3_nt: TGTGCCAGCAGCGCCCCAGGGGGCTACACTGAAGCTTTCTTT; cdr3_aa: CASSAPGGYTEAFF; d_call: TRBD1; j_call: TRBJ1-1; clone_size: NA; v_call: TRBV7-8
cdr3_nt: TGCGCCAGCAGCCAAGCTAGCGGGGGGGCGTCCGGGGAGCTGTTTTTT; cdr3_aa: CASSQASGGASGELFF; d_call: TRBD2; j_call: TRBJ2-2; clone_size: NA; v_call: TRBV4-1